These T cell receptor beta chains were read from a single sample in a study of neurological immune-mediated disorders. Each CDR3 protein is one row after TCRdb ran MiXCR on the 5' RACE reads. Found here are about 39,000 distinct CDR3 sequences, 6.5% to 7.5% of them singletons; the top ten hold about 6%. The sequenced sample consisted of CD4+ T cells from blood. Every receptor here comes from a man aged 50 to 60 in good health. CDR3s include the opening cysteine and the closing phenylalanine or tryptophan. D genes are given only for firm matches. Clone size appears in some rows only: once, few, many, or a class for an expanded clone.

v_call	j_call	clone_size	d_call	cdr3_aa	cdr3_nt
TRBV20-1	TRBJ2-1	many	TRBD1	CSARDRDRSSYNEQFF	TGCAGTGCTAGAGACCGGGACAGGAGCTCCTACAATGAGCAGTTCTTC
TRBV29-1	TRBJ1-2	many	NA	CSVVGYGDYGYTF	TGCAGCGTCGTAGGGTACGGAGACTATGGCTACACCTTC
TRBV6-2/TRBV6-3	TRBJ2-5	many	TRBD2	CASSIRLGTSGSWPQGAETQYF	TGTGCCAGCAGCATCCGTCTCGGGACTAGCGGGAGCTGGCCCCAGGGGGCGGAGACCCAGTACTTC
TRBV30	TRBJ2-6	many	NA	CAWRTTSGANVLTF	TGTGCCTGGAGGACAACCTCTGGGGCCAACGTCCTGACTTTC
TRBV7-8	TRBJ2-1	many	TRBD2	CASIESGGPHGNEQFF	TGTGCCAGCATCGAGAGCGGGGGGCCACATGGGAATGAGCAGTTCTTC
TRBV20-1	TRBJ2-2	many	TRBD2	CSAGVSGRDTGELFF	TGCAGTGCCGGGGTTAGCGGGAGGGACACCGGGGAGCTGTTTTTT
TRBV7-2	TRBJ2-7	NA	NA	CASSNLGEQYF	TGTGCCAGCAGCAACTTGGGGGAGCAGTACTTC
TRBV6-2/TRBV6-3	TRBJ1-1	many	NA	CASSYSKGLNTEAFF	TGTGCCAGCAGTTACTCGAAAGGGCTGAACACTGAAGCTTTCTTT
TRBV20-1	TRBJ2-6	many	NA	CSATAGSGANVLTF	TGCAGTGCTACCGCAGGGAGTGGGGCCAACGTCCTGACTTTC
TRBV7-2	TRBJ2-7	many	TRBD1	CASSTRQGAYEQYF	TGTGCCAGCAGCACGCGACAGGGGGCCTACGAGCAGTACTTC
TRBV7-6	TRBJ2-3	many	TRBD2	CASSLGLAGVDTQYF	TGTGCCAGCAGCCTCGGACTAGCGGGAGTCGATACGCAGTATTTT
TRBV14	TRBJ2-5	many	NA	CASSHKTGFPETQYF	TGTGCCAGCAGCCACAAGACAGGTTTTCCGGAGACCCAGTACTTC
TRBV7-2	TRBJ1-5	many	TRBD1	CASSFGQGGRPQHF	TGTGCCAGCAGCTTCGGACAGGGTGGTCGGCCCCAGCATTTT
TRBV5-1	TRBJ2-5	many	TRBD2	CASSTRAGLIGGGETQYF	TGCGCCAGCAGCACGAGAGCGGGACTTATCGGCGGCGGGGAGACCCAGTACTTC
TRBV20-1	TRBJ2-5	many	NA	CSAPELSHGETQYF	TGCAGTGCTCCCGAACTGTCCCATGGAGAGACCCAGTACTTC
TRBV7-8	TRBJ2-5	many	TRBD2	CASSLRPPSGSGKTQYF	TGTGCCAGCAGCTTAAGACCCCCTAGCGGGAGTGGAAAGACCCAGTACTTC
TRBV5-1	TRBJ2-5	many	TRBD2	CASSLAPGTSGSGETQYF	TGCGCCAGCAGCTTGGCTCCCGGGACTAGCGGGAGTGGGGAGACCCAGTACTTC
TRBV6-6	TRBJ2-7	medium-sized	NA	CASSRGYEQYF	TGTGCCAGCAGTAGGGGCTACGAGCAGTACTTC
TRBV20-1	TRBJ1-2	many	TRBD1	CSAREGGTGLYGYTF	TGCAGTGCTAGAGAGGGGGGGACAGGGCTCTATGGCTACACCTTC
TRBV7-2	TRBJ2-7	many	TRBD2	CASSLGLAGSYEQYF	TGTGCCAGCAGCTTAGGACTAGCGGGTTCCTACGAGCAGTACTTC
TRBV6-2/TRBV6-3	TRBJ2-7	many	NA	CASSYPGQDEQYF	TGTGCCAGCAGTTACCCAGGACAAGACGAGCAGTACTTC
TRBV6-2/TRBV6-3	TRBJ2-2	many	NA	CASIADSTNTGELFF	TGTGCCAGCATTGCGGACTCAACGAACACCGGGGAGCTGTTTTTT
TRBV24-1	TRBJ2-3	many	TRBD2	CATSDPSAGGPDTQYF	TGTGCCACCAGTGACCCCTCGGCGGGAGGCCCAGATACGCAGTATTTT
TRBV15	TRBJ2-1	many	TRBD2	CATSRLLAANYNEQFF	TGTGCCACCAGCAGATTACTAGCGGCGAACTACAATGAGCAGTTCTTC
TRBV19	TRBJ2-7	many	TRBD2	CASRTTGLAGNEQYF	TGTGCCAGTAGAACAACCGGACTAGCGGGAAACGAGCAGTACTTC
TRBV6-5	TRBJ2-7	many	TRBD2	CASRYPGRVWEQYF	TGTGCCAGCAGATACCCTGGGAGGGTTTGGGAGCAGTACTTC
TRBV20-1	TRBJ2-3	NA	NA	CSVSISRTDTQYF	TGCAGTGTATCTATTAGTCGCACAGATACGCAGTATTTT
TRBV29-1	TRBJ1-4	many	NA	CSAILSRSTNEKLFF	TGCAGCGCCATCCTATCGCGATCAACTAATGAAAAACTGTTTTTT
TRBV20-1	TRBJ2-5	NA	NA	CSARDPSRAGWETQYF	TGCAGTGCTAGAGATCCCTCGCGGGCAGGGTGGGAGACCCAGTACTTC
TRBV5-1	TRBJ2-3	many	NA	CASRLLDTQYF	TGCGCCAGCAGACTACTGGATACGCAGTATTTT
TRBV5-1	TRBJ2-1	many	NA	CASSFSLREVNEQFF	TGCGCCAGCAGCTTTAGCCTAAGGGAGGTTAATGAGCAGTTCTTC
TRBV28	TRBJ2-2	many	NA	CASSQTNTGELFF	TGTGCCAGCAGCCAGACGAACACCGGGGAGCTGTTTTTT
TRBV5-1	TRBJ2-5	many	NA	CASSPASPQQETQYF	TGCGCCAGCAGCCCGGCCTCACCACAGCAAGAGACCCAGTACTTC
TRBV20-1	TRBJ2-2	many	TRBD2	CSAGGGLAGLGTGELFF	TGCAGTGCTGGGGGGGGACTAGCGGGACTTGGCACCGGGGAGCTGTTTTTT